A selection of T cell receptor beta chains follows, all from one sample in a study of naive and memory T cell subsets. TCRdb analysed the UMI-ligation and nested PCR reads with MiXCR anew, one entry per CDR3 protein. The repertoire holds roughly 20,000 distinct CDR3 sequences, with approximately 9.9% as singletons. Input material: central memory CD8+ T cells from blood. The receptors come from a human donor in good health. The CDR3 runs from the conserved cysteine through the conserved F or W. The D gene is left open where the match is weak. Some rows mark clone size as missing; the rest say once, few, many or name a class of expanded clone.

V	size	J	D	DNA	CDR3
TRBV2	many	TRBJ2-5	TRBD2	TGTGCCAGCAGTGAAGCTAGCGGGAGGGCGGTTGAGACCCAGTACTTC	CASSEASGRAVETQYF
TRBV4-1	many	TRBJ2-7	.	TGCGCCAGCAGCCAAGTGGCGGGGACGGTCTACGAGCAGTACTTC	CASSQVAGTVYEQYF
TRBV20-1	few	TRBJ2-7	TRBD2	TGCAGTGCTAGAGCCGGACTAGCACGGGAGCAGTACTTC	CSARAGLAREQYF
TRBV4-3	many	TRBJ2-1	TRBD2	TGCGCCAGCAGCCAAGTACTAGCGGTCTACAATGAGCAGTTCTTC	CASSQVLAVYNEQFF
TRBV15	few	TRBJ2-2	.	TGTGCCACCAGCAGTGGGATGTGCGCGAACACCGGGGAGCTGTTTTTT	CATSSGMCANTGELFF
TRBV6-5	many	TRBJ2-5	TRBD2	TGTGCCAGCAGGCCGGGACTAGCGGTCCAAGAGACCCAGTACTTC	CASRPGLAVQETQYF
TRBV12-3/TRBV12-4	.	TRBJ2-2	.	TGTGCCAGCCTAAACACCGGGGAGCTGTTTTTT	CASLNTGELFF
TRBV6-2/TRBV6-3	.	TRBJ2-7	.	TGTGCCAGCAGTTACTCGACGTTGGGGTTATCCTCCTACGAGCAGTACTTC	CASSYSTLGLSSYEQYF
TRBV4-1	few	TRBJ1-1	.	TGCGCCAGCAGCCAAGTACAGGGAGTGGGCACTGAAGCTTTCTTT	CASSQVQGVGTEAFF
TRBV9	many	TRBJ2-1	.	TGTGCCAGCAGCGTAGACAGCGGTAAGCAGTTCTTC	CASSVDSGKQFF
TRBV14	medium-sized	TRBJ2-3	TRBD1	TGTGCCAGCAGCCAAGGGGACAGACACACAGATACGCAGTATTTT	CASSQGDRHTDTQYF
TRBV6-5	many	TRBJ1-1	.	TGTGCCAGCAGTTACGGACAAATGAACACTGAAGCTTTCTTT	CASSYGQMNTEAFF
TRBV2	few	TRBJ2-1	.	TGTGCCAGCAGCCCCCTGGGTCAGGACACCTACAATGAGCAGTTCTTC	CASSPLGQDTYNEQFF
TRBV3-1	.	TRBJ2-1	TRBD1	TGTGCCAGCAGCCTAGTAAGGGCAGGGACAGTTGAGCAGTTCTTC	CASSLVRAGTVEQFF
TRBV16	many	TRBJ2-7	.	TGTGCCAGCAGCCAATTCGGCACGTACGAGCAGTACTTC	CASSQFGTYEQYF
TRBV27	few	TRBJ2-2	TRBD1	TGTGCCAGCAGGACAGGGGACACCGGGGAGCTGTTTTTT	CASRTGDTGELFF
TRBV7-9	few	TRBJ2-1	.	TGTGCCAGCAGCGGGGAGGGGGACACCTCCTACAATGAGCAGTTCTTC	CASSGEGDTSYNEQFF
TRBV6-5	many	TRBJ1-1	.	TGTGCCAGCAGTTTCGATAACACTGAAGCTTTCTTT	CASSFDNTEAFF
TRBV6-6	.	TRBJ2-1	TRBD1	TGTGCCAGCAAACCCGGGACAGGAGATGCCAATGAGCAGTTCTTC	CASKPGTGDANEQFF
TRBV5-5	many	TRBJ1-1	.	TGTGCCAGCAGCTTCTCGCGGACAGCGAACACTGAAGCTTTCTTT	CASSFSRTANTEAFF
TRBV3-1	few	TRBJ1-3	.	TGTGCCAGCAGCCAAGATGGGGTCAAGAGAAACACCATATATTTT	CASSQDGVKRNTIYF
TRBV7-8	many	TRBJ2-3	TRBD2	TGTGCCAGCAGCTGGGGGGGAGCAGATACGCAGTATTTT	CASSWGGADTQYF
TRBV5-5	.	TRBJ1-2	TRBD1	TGTGCCAGCAGCTCGACAGGGGGAGGCGGCTACACCTTC	CASSSTGGGGYTF
TRBV20-1	few	TRBJ2-7	.	TGCAGTGCTAGAGATTTAGGCAACCCGTCCTACGAGCAGTACTTC	CSARDLGNPSYEQYF
TRBV7-2	few	TRBJ2-1	TRBD2	TGTGCCAGCAGCTTATTAGGGCTAGCGGGAGGTGAGGGGGAGCAGTTCTTC	CASSLLGLAGGEGEQFF
TRBV11-2	many	TRBJ2-5	.	TGTGCCAGCAGCGCCCGTCGGGGCAGGGAAGAGACCCAGTACTTC	CASSARRGREETQYF
TRBV9	.	TRBJ2-1	.	TGTGCCAGCAGCGCGAACAATGAGCAGTTCTTC	CASSANNEQFF
TRBV27	many	TRBJ2-3	.	TGTGCCAGCAGTTTCGACGGGGGATCCACAGATACGCAGTATTTT	CASSFDGGSTDTQYF
TRBV20-1	few	TRBJ2-5	TRBD2	TGCAGTGCTAGAGGACTAGCGGTCCAAGAGACCCAGTACTTC	CSARGLAVQETQYF
TRBV20-1	.	TRBJ1-1	.	TGCAGTGCTAGAGATTTTAGCACAGAAGCTTTCTTT	CSARDFSTEAFF
TRBV27	few	TRBJ2-3	.	TGTGCCAGCAGTTTATCATCGGTTTTGGCAGAGCTAGCCGTCACAGATACGCAGTATTTT	CASSLSSVLAELAVTDTQYF
TRBV6-5	few	TRBJ1-1	TRBD1	TGTGCCAGCAGTTACAGTACAACAGGGGACACTGAAGCTTTCTTT	CASSYSTTGDTEAFF
TRBV4-3	.	TRBJ2-1	.	TGCGCCAGCAGCCAAGAGTTGTTCGATTACAATGAGCAGTTCTTC	CASSQELFDYNEQFF
TRBV20-1	.	TRBJ2-6	TRBD2	TGCAGTGCTAGAGCGGGGGGAGCTTGGGGAGCTGGGGCCAACGTCCTGACTTTC	CSARAGGAWGAGANVLTF
TRBV12-3/TRBV12-4	few	TRBJ2-3	.	TGTGCCAGCAGTTTACAGGGGCACGCCACAGATACGCAGTATTTT	CASSLQGHATDTQYF
TRBV20-1	many	TRBJ2-1	.	TGCAGTGCTAGTTCGACAGCCAGCTCCTACAATGAGCAGTTCTTC	CSASSTASSYNEQFF
TRBV7-9	many	TRBJ1-1	.	TGTGCCAGCAGCTTAGAGGGCAGGGGCGCGCCGAACACTGAAGCTTTCTTT	CASSLEGRGAPNTEAFF
TRBV6-1	.	TRBJ1-1	.	TGTGCCAGCCTCCGCCCCCGACCTTCGGACACTGAAGCTTTCTTT	CASLRPRPSDTEAFF
TRBV4-2	.	TRBJ1-2	.	TGTGCCAGCAGTCCCACCCAGACAGGCGTACCCTTTGGCTACACCTTC	CASSPTQTGVPFGYTF
TRBV5-5	large	TRBJ1-5	.	TGTGCCAGCAGTATGGACAGTCGCAATCAGCCCCAGCATTTT	CASSMDSRNQPQHF
TRBV28	.	TRBJ2-3	TRBD2	TGTGCCAGCAGTTTCTCGAGTAGCGGGGGGGATACGCAGTATTTT	CASSFSSSGGDTQYF